What follows are 21 T cell receptor beta chains derived from one specimen sequenced in a study of T cell responses to AZD1222 COVID-19 vaccine. The table came from immunoSEQ multiplex PCR; TCRdb's copy has only in-frame clones and leaves some out. This table holds about 150,000 clones, approximately 90% found once. Sequences were derived from peripheral blood, sampled 28 days after the second AZD1222 dose. These receptors all come from an adult who received the AZD1222 COVID-19 vaccine.

The gene calls are TRBV4-1 and TRBJ1-6; perhaps TRBD1 as D (5 bases). Trimming took off 0 bases at V and 7 bases at J, with 16 bases between the two ends. This CDR3 spans 17 amino acids. Germline loops: CDR1 MGHRA, CDR2 YSYEKL. CDR3 DNA: TGCGCCAGCAGCCAAGAGGGACCGGGGGGATGGAATTCACCCCTCCACTTT. Its protein product is CASSQEGPGGWNSPLHF.

The chain links TRBV10-3 to TRBJ1-1; D call uncertain. The germline V gene encodes CDR1 ENHRY and CDR2 SYGVKD. V shed 0 bases and J shed 11 bases, with 16 bases lying between them. CDR3 length: 14 amino acids. This CDR3 reads CAISESVPLTRAFF. The CDR3, as DNA: TGTGCCATCAGTGAGTCGGTCCCACTTACGAGGGCTTTCTTT.

The J gene is TRBJ1-2, the V gene TRBV13, with D possibly being TRBD1 (6 bases). Trimming removed 5 bases from V and 3 bases from J, with 19 bases in between. Germline V gene data show CDR1 as PRHDT and CDR2 as FYEKMQ (reference sequence). This CDR3 contains 16 residues. The CDR3 spells CASSRGGTGMDYGYTF. In nucleotides, the CDR3 is TGTGCCAGCAGCCGGGGGGGTACAGGGATGGACTATGGCTACACCTTC.

The chain has TRBV28 and TRBJ2-2, with unresolved D. With 5 bases removed from V and 5 bases from J, the gap between germline ends came to 6 bases. Per germline, CDR1 MDHEN and CDR2 SYDVKM. This CDR3 has 12 residues. This CDR3 is CASSPPTGELFF. DNA for the CDR3: TGTGCCAGCAGTCCGCCAACCGGGGAGCTGTTTTTT.

CDR3: CASSSRSTGAEETQYF. For the CDR3, the DNA is TGTGCCAGCAGCTCCAGATCGACAGGGGCGGAAGAGACCCAGTACTTC. V is TRBV5-5 and J is TRBJ2-5, with 8 bases aligning to TRBD1. V lost 3 bases, J lost 3 bases, and 10 bases stayed unmatched. The germline CDR1 and CDR2 sequences are SGHKS and YYEKEE (reference sequence). The length of the CDR3 is 16 residues.

The chain couples TRBV3-1 (or the pseudogene TRBV3-2) to TRBJ2-2; TRBD2 might be the D (5 bases). The CDR3 spans 15 residues. Germline values: CDR1 LGHDT, CDR2 YNNKEL (reference sequence). Trimming pared 6 bases from V and 1 base from J, leaving 12 bases between. The CDR3 bases are TGTGCCAGCAGACCGAGGGCTAGGAACACCGGGGAGCTGTTTTTT. Its protein product is CASRPRARNTGELFF.

The chain is built from TRBV6-5 and TRBJ1-5; the D is unclear. V lost 7 bases to trimming and J lost 3 bases, with 10 bases between them. Germline CDR1 is MNHEY and CDR2 is SVGAGI. The CDR3 length is 13 residues. The CDR3 spells CASKEQLNQPQHF. The CDR3 nucleotides read TGTGCCAGCAAGGAACAGCTCAATCAGCCCCAGCATTTT.

The chain is built from TRBV3-1 (or the pseudogene TRBV3-2) and TRBJ2-7; a possible D gene is TRBD2 (5 bases). The CDR3 loop spans 15 amino acids. Germline loops: CDR1 LGHDT, CDR2 YNNKEL (reference sequence). V was clipped by 4 bases and J by 4 bases, with 17 bases between them. CDR3 nucleotide sequence: TGTGCCAGCAGCCTTGGCGGGCTTGGGTATTACGAGCAGTACTTC. Its translation: CASSLGGLGYYEQYF.

For the CDR3, the DNA is TGTGCCAGCAGCCCAGCGGGACACCTCTCCTACAATGAGCAGTTCTTC. Encoded protein: CASSPAGHLSYNEQFF. The chain links TRBV13 to TRBJ2-1; maybe TRBD2 (7 bases). With 5 bases removed from V and 0 bases from J, the gap between germline ends came to 14 bases. The CDR3 extends over 16 amino acids. Looked up from germline, CDR1 is PRHDT and CDR2 is FYEKMQ (reference sequence).

The chain couples TRBV6-5 to TRBJ2-2; no clear D gene. CDR1 is MNHEY, CDR2 SVGAGI, per germline. Deletions cut 4 bases from V and 2 bases from J, with 8 bases between. The CDR3 is 14 residues long. In DNA, the CDR3 is TGTGCCAGCAGTTTGGACCCAAACACCGGGGAGCTGTTTTTT. It translates to CASSLDPNTGELFF.

The chain recombines TRBV6-1 with TRBJ1-1; TRBD1 aligns across 8 bases. From germline, CDR1 is MNHNS and CDR2 SASEGT. Unmatched junction bases numbered 2, after V lost 3 bases and J lost 2 bases. The CDR3 runs 14 residues. CDR3 amino acids: CASSEDRVNTEAFF. The CDR3 DNA reads as TGTGCCAGCAGTGAGGACAGGGTTAACACTGAAGCTTTCTTT.

The chain combines TRBV19 with TRBJ2-7; 11 bases fit TRBD2. J gave up 2 bases and V 6 bases, and 6 bases lay outside the gene matches. Per germline, CDR1 LNHDA and CDR2 SQIVND (reference sequence). The CDR3 has 15 residues. CDR3 in amino acids: CASSILAGATYEQYF. The CDR3 region has the DNA TGTGCCAGTAGCATACTAGCGGGGGCGACCTACGAGCAGTACTTC.

This clone was seen more than once but under ten times. This sequence joins TRBV6-2 or TRBV6-3 and TRBJ2-7; D is possibly TRBD1 (5 bases). The V gene lost 1 base and the J gene lost 6 bases, with 16 bases spanning the gap. The CDR3 sequence is 15 residues long. Germline loops: CDR1 MNHEY, CDR2 SVGEGT. The CDR3 nucleotides are TGTGCCAGCAGTTACTTACAGGTTGGGTTAAGCGAGCAGTACTTC. Protein sequence: CASSYLQVGLSEQYF.

This chain connects TRBV3-1 (or the pseudogene TRBV3-2) to TRBJ1-5; maybe TRBD1 (5 bases). Germline CDR1 is LGHDT and CDR2 is YNNKEL (reference sequence). Trimming cost V 2 bases and J 4 bases, with 9 bases left between them. The length of the CDR3 is 14 residues. The CDR3 DNA is TGTGCCAGCAGCCAAAACTCAGGGAATCAGCCCCAGCATTTT. Protein: CASSQNSGNQPQHF.

The chain carries TRBV7-9 and TRBJ2-7; D is undetermined. Germline CDR1 and CDR2: SEHNR and FQNEAQ (reference sequence). The CDR3 length is 12 residues. V was pared by 2 bases and J by 0 bases, with 2 bases between. The CDR3 here is CASSLSSYEQYF. The CDR3 DNA reads TGTGCCAGCAGCTTAAGCTCCTACGAGCAGTACTTC.

The gene calls are TRBV7-9 and TRBJ1-4, with a tentative D call TRBD1 (6 bases). This CDR3 is 15 amino acids long. The germline CDR1 and CDR2 sequences are SEHNR and FQNEAQ (reference sequence). V lost 1 base and J lost 5, with 11 bases in between. This chain's CDR3 is CASSLVDRKNEKLFF. CDR3 in DNA: TGTGCCAGCAGCTTAGTCGACAGGAAAAATGAAAAACTGTTTTTT.

This chain joins TRBV27 and TRBJ2-6; D ambiguous. The V end lost 1 base, the J end lost 0 bases, and 19 bases lay between the germline ends. The CDR3 has 20 residues. The germline gives CDR1 MNHEY, CDR2 SMNVEV (reference sequence). CDR3 coding DNA: TGTGCCAGCAGTTTATTGGCAGAAGTAAGTACCGGCTCTGGGGCCAACGTCCTGACTTTC. It translates to CASSLLAEVSTGSGANVLTF. Complete variable domain (other parts from reference TRBV27 and TRBJ2-6): EAQVTQNPRYLITVTGKKLTVTCSQNMNHEYMSWYRQDPGLGLRQIYYSMNVEVTDKGDVPEGYKVSRKEKRNFPLILESPSPNQTSLYFCASSLLAEVSTGSGANVLTFGAGSRLTVL.

Here the CDR3 reads CASSQPIGQGAQGEQFF. The CDR3 coding sequence is TGCGCCAGCAGCCAACCAATCGGACAGGGGGCGCAGGGGGAGCAGTTCTTC. The chain employs TRBV4-1 and TRBJ2-1, with 11 bases matching TRBD1. The germline V gene has CDR1 MGHRA and CDR2 YSYEKL. Trimming at V came to 2 bases and at J to 10 bases, leaving 13 bases not matched to a gene. The CDR3 runs 17 residues.

The J gene is TRBJ1-6, the V gene TRBV11-2; D may be TRBD1 (6 bases). The CDR3 runs to 16 residues. V shed 3 bases and J shed 7 bases, with 16 bases lying between them. Germline V gene lookup returns CDR1 SGHAT and CDR2 FQNNGV. In DNA, the CDR3 is TGTGCCAGCAGCTTTGGGGGGGCACTTGAGAATTCACCCCTCCACTTT. Translating it yields CASSFGGALENSPLHF.

The V gene is TRBV2, the J gene TRBJ2-7; D ambiguous. The CDR3 length is 14 residues. With 3 bases removed from V and 0 bases from J, the gap between germline ends came to 9 bases. CDR1 is SNHLY and CDR2 is FYNNEI in the germline V gene. The CDR3 coding sequence is TGTGCCAGCAGTGACAGTTCCTACTCCTACGAGCAGTACTTC. This codes for CASSDSSYSYEQYF.

The chain recombines TRBV5-4 with TRBJ1-1; 12 nucleotides align to TRBD1. The CDR3 has 17 residues. J was trimmed by 1 base and V by 6 bases; bases with no gene match: 10. Germline loops: CDR1 SGHNT, CDR2 YYREEE (reference sequence). The chain's CDR3 is CASIPGQGATRNTEAFF. Written as DNA, the CDR3 is TGTGCCAGCATCCCGGGACAGGGGGCTACGAGGAACACTGAAGCTTTCTTT.